The subject of this entry is one T cell receptor (beta chain). Its antigen is not identified. The sample belongs to a study of T cell responses to AZD1222 COVID-19 vaccine. Study conclusions and caveats: Among vaccine-associated CD4 TCRs, coverage spanned spike, with dominance at 160-218 and 743-854. Clonal diversity was possibly underestimated; the donors were predominantly white British and more often female.

The CDR3 spans 11 residues. The germline gives CDR1 GTSNPN, CDR2 SVGIG (reference sequence). Trimming left V 2 bases short and J 7 bases short, with 8 bases between. Generated by immunoSEQ multiplex PCR, the TCRdb table keeps only in-frame clones and is missing some. The repertoire consists of approximately 100,000 clones, with 88% occurring once and the leading ten covering around 13%. The chain uses TRBV30 and TRBJ1-2; D is perhaps TRBD1 (5 bases). This material consisted of peripheral blood, taken on day 0 of MenACWY control vaccination. The receptor was derived from an adult in good health. The CDR3 loop reads CAWSSGGGYTF. The CDR3 DNA is TGTGCCTGGAGTTCGGGGGGTGGCTACACCTTC.